This T cell receptor (beta chain) was recovered during a study of cytomegalovirus exposure and HLA in healthy donors. Notes on the study in general: In vitro work confirmed that a few CMV-associated chains recognize CMV antigens. Reported findings show TCR beta sequences accurately forecast HLA-A and HLA-B alleles in most subjects. When a later analysis was performed, an Asian-associated ancestry cluster reportedly had fewer N-insertions than the roughly 700-donor mean. Over 150 TCR beta chains were listed as cytomegalovirus-associated.

Between the trimmed V and J ends, which lost 6 bases and 11 bases, there was a span of 13 bases. Per germline, CDR1 SQVTM and CDR2 ANQGSEA. The CDR3 is 10 amino acids. A multiplex PCR was run with 60 Vbeta primers and 13 Jbeta primers. Generated by immunoSEQ multiplex PCR, the TCRdb table keeps only in-frame clones and is missing some. The data contain 150,000 or so clones, about 85% of them singletons. Concerning this clone: Its antigen is unknown.

The sample was PBMCs. This sequence joins TRBV29-1 and TRBJ1-1; D might be TRBD1 (6 bases). This sequence originates from a young woman in good health and CMV-seronegative. CDR3: CSVVTGIAFF. CDR3 nucleotide sequence: TGCAGCGTCGTTACAGGGATCGCTTTCTTT.